The clone carrying this TCR beta chain has a handful of counts. As yet, its antigen is unknown. Researchers collected 9 to 10 milliliters of peripheral blood from every single donor. PCR was performed a second time for about 6 to 11 cycles using a sample-barcoded 5' primer and a J-beta primer mix. Through a template-switch adaptor with 12 random nucleotides, each cDNA molecule received a tag. One entry per CDR3 protein results from TCRdb running MiXCR on the 5' RACE reads. The repertoire has about 800,000 distinct CDR3 sequences, approximately 25% of them found once; the top ten carry more than 3%. The data were obtained in a study of blood T cells in healthy people across ages. The study's findings and limits: Diversity estimates from one million T cells were considered underestimates.

There are 16 residues in the CDR3. V was pared by 2 bases and J by 4 bases, with 13 bases of the junction left unmatched. The germline V gene encodes CDR1 DFQATT and CDR2 SNEGSKA (reference sequence). The sample was also linked to a second study, of T cells of mothers and their children.

This chain joins TRBV20-1 and TRBJ1-1; 7 bases agree with TRBD1. Sequenced: blood. The source is a boy between 5 and 17 years old in good health. In DNA, the CDR3 is TGCAGTGCTAGAAATCTTCATTCAGGGGGAGGCACTGAAGCTTTCTTT. As protein: CSARNLHSGGGTEAFF.